This is a list of T cell receptor beta chains from one sample in a study of T cell responses to AZD1222 COVID-19 vaccine. Data came from immunoSEQ multiplex PCR; TCRdb stores just in-frame clones and leaves some out. The data contain 140,000 to 150,000 clones, under 95% of them singletons. This material consisted of peripheral blood, taken on day 0 of AZD1222 vaccination. The receptors were gathered from an adult in good health. The CDR3 runs from the conserved cysteine through the conserved F or W.

v_call cdr3_aa
TRBV27 CASSTWTTSTDTQYF
TRBV19 CASRSIYSNQPQHF
TRBV7-2 CASSLAAGEVYEQYF
TRBV6-5 CASSHWTGRNEKLFF
TRBV3-1/TRBV3-2 CASSQDPTGGGRDTQYF
TRBV9 CASSPFPGTGANEQFF
TRBV19 CATGLASYNEQFF
TRBV19 CASSPRDRGGTEAFF
TRBV28 CASSQVRQGINEQFF
TRBV12-3/TRBV12-4 CASSLDWVETQYF
TRBV5-4 CASSPTTPGKNEQFF
TRBV5-1 CASSLLSNTGELFF
TRBV18 CASSPDPNQPQHF
TRBV4-2 CASSQDPGAGTEAFF
TRBV14 CASSQDLRGVYEQYF
TRBV4-3 CASSQERNLGYTF
TRBV7-9 CASSLGGTSTDTQYF
TRBV7-2 CASGNSNQPQHF
TRBV6-5 CASSPKVPQPQHF
TRBV9 CASSVAAGGDEQYF
TRBV4-2 CASSQAGGASTDTQYF
TRBV3-1/TRBV3-2 CASSLTGLAGEYEQYF
TRBV5-4 CASSSTVSGGYGYTF
TRBV12-3/TRBV12-4 CASGDLALEQYF
TRBV6-5 CASSYGTRHNEQFF
TRBV11-2 CASSFPPMNTEAFF
TRBV2 CASTDRGETQYF
TRBV6-5 CASGGFPAQDEQFF
TRBV28 CASSFGTDGNTIYF
TRBV5-6 CASSPGGVNQPQHF
TRBV5-6 CASSAGQKLSTDTQYF
TRBV5-6 CASSLGTAALYEQYF
TRBV7-9 CASSPSTSTIHIADEQFF
TRBV15 CATSRDIVRFGKDTEAFF
TRBV4-2 CASSQEAAVTYNEQFF
TRBV12-3/TRBV12-4 CASSLGRNTEAFF
TRBV5-1 CASSQGLAPAYYEQYF
TRBV7-2 CASSLEKGSRNTIYF
TRBV4-3 CASSQETDAFYEQYF
TRBV19 CASSIGDRGEKLFF
TRBV18 CASSPSGGVFSGANVLTF
TRBV5-1 CASSDGATNEKLFF
TRBV10-3 CAISESVQDNQPQHF
TRBV21-1 CASSAHRGRKDGYTF
TRBV12-3/TRBV12-4 CASSLGSEQFF
TRBV6-4 CASIDYGHEQYF
TRBV10-3 CAISESEGGYTF
TRBV6-2/TRBV6-3 CASSYVGYEQYF
TRBV9 CASSGRQGGYGYTF
TRBV27 CASSPRFRAAGTGELFF
TRBV4-1 CASSDTGIIGNTIYF
TRBV28 CASSLRAEAEAFF
TRBV29-1 CSAGLGPSNYGYTF
TRBV4-1 CASSQVEGDEQYF
TRBV7-3 CASSLGQGTEAFF